This is a list of T cell receptor beta chains from one sample in a study of blood T cell repertoires in COVID-19. Sequencing used immunoSEQ multiplex PCR; TCRdb keeps in-frame clones, though not all of them. The table lists 200,000 to 300,000 clones, 85% to 90% of them singletons. The sample consisted of peripheral blood. All receptors derive from a woman in her sixties with COVID-19, enrolled during active disease. The CDR3 runs from the conserved cysteine through the conserved F or W. D genes are given only for firm matches. Not all rows give a size; the values are once, few, many and, for expanded clones, a class.

j_call d_call v_call clone_size cdr3_aa cdr3_nt
TRBJ1-5 . TRBV27 . CASKGQGSNQPQHF TGTGCCAGCAAAGGCCAGGGCAGCAATCAGCCCCAGCATTTT
TRBJ2-7 TRBD2 TRBV3-1/TRBV3-2 . CASSQDLAGGYEQYF TGTGCCAGCAGCCAAGATCTAGCGGGCGGCTACGAGCAGTACTTC
TRBJ2-5 TRBD2 TRBV5-1 . CASSANVAGGQETQYF TGCGCCAGCAGTGCGAACGTAGCGGGGGGCCAAGAGACCCAGTACTTC
TRBJ2-1 TRBD2 TRBV5-4 . CASSSDSGVDEQFF TGTGCCAGCAGCTCAGATAGCGGGGTGGATGAGCAGTTCTTC
TRBJ1-5 TRBD1 TRBV2 once CASSSWTGRRNQPQHF TGTGCCAGCAGCTCTTGGACAGGTCGACGGAATCAGCCCCAGCATTTT
TRBJ2-1 TRBD2 TRBV18 . CASSPRDAGVGEQFF TGTGCCAGCTCACCCCGCGATGCGGGAGTTGGTGAGCAGTTCTTC
TRBJ2-1 . TRBV27 once CASSFVAIGGNEQFF TGTGCCAGCAGTTTCGTAGCGATAGGTGGGAATGAGCAGTTCTTC
TRBJ2-1 TRBD2 TRBV27 few CASSFPLAGGPGEQFF TGTGCCAGCAGTTTTCCTCTAGCGGGAGGGCCAGGGGAGCAGTTCTTC
TRBJ2-3 . TRBV28 . CASSPIGGTDTQYF TGTGCCAGCAGTCCGATCGGGGGCACAGATACGCAGTATTTT
TRBJ1-3 TRBD1 TRBV28 . CASRKGQGEVGNTIYF TGTGCCAGCAGGAAGGGACAGGGGGAAGTAGGAAACACCATATATTTT
TRBJ2-1 . TRBV11-3 . CASSLSRRSSYNEQFF TGTGCCAGCAGCCTCAGCCGGAGAAGCTCCTACAATGAGCAGTTCTTC
TRBJ1-3 TRBD1 TRBV18 . CASSPRTGGSGNTIYF TGTGCCAGCTCACCCCGGACAGGGGGCTCTGGAAACACCATATATTTT
TRBJ2-3 . TRBV6-2/TRBV6-3 . CASSYDYPATQYF TGTGCCAGCAGTTACGACTATCCAGCTACGCAGTATTTT
TRBJ2-5 TRBD1 TRBV7-2 . CASSQRTGGEKTQYF TGTGCCAGCAGCCAACGGACAGGGGGCGAGAAGACCCAGTACTTC
TRBJ1-6 . TRBV6-5 . CASSYSGKTGSPLHF TGTGCCAGCAGTTACTCAGGAAAGACTGGTTCACCCCTCCACTTT
TRBJ1-5 TRBD1 TRBV3-1/TRBV3-2 . CASSQDMGQGLQPQHF TGTGCCAGCAGCCAAGATATGGGACAGGGGCTTCAGCCCCAGCATTTT
TRBJ2-3 . TRBV27 . CAVSEAGRATDTQYF TGTGCCGTTAGCGAGGCGGGAAGGGCCACAGATACGCAGTATTTT
TRBJ2-7 . TRBV10-3 . CAISGDWGHNEQYF TGTGCCATCAGTGGAGACTGGGGACACAACGAGCAGTACTTC
TRBJ1-1 TRBD1 TRBV19 . CASSRQPGQRNTEAFF TGTGCCAGTAGTAGACAACCGGGACAGAGGAACACTGAAGCTTTCTTT
TRBJ1-5 . TRBV27 . CASSLGSGNSNQPQHF TGTGCCAGCAGTTTGGGGTCCGGGAATAGCAATCAGCCCCAGCATTTT
TRBJ1-5 . TRBV7-2 . CASSLAHNQPQHF TGTGCCAGCAGCTTAGCCCACAATCAGCCCCAGCATTTT
TRBJ2-1 TRBD1 TRBV4-1 . CASSQDNRGDYNEQFF TGCGCCAGCAGCCAAGATAACAGGGGCGACTACAATGAGCAGTTCTTC
TRBJ2-7 . TRBV7-9 . CASSLGQGITYEQYF TGTGCCAGCAGCTTGGGGCAGGGGATTACCTACGAGCAGTACTTC
TRBJ2-5 TRBD2 TRBV3-1/TRBV3-2 . CASSPGDPSGAQETQYF TGTGCCAGCAGCCCAGGGGATCCTAGCGGGGCGCAAGAGACCCAGTACTTC
TRBJ1-5 . TRBV21-1 . CASSPRGDRGGPWRHQPQHF TGTGCCAGCAGCCCCAGGGGGGACAGGGGGGGTCCCTGGAGACATCAGCCCCAGCATTTT
TRBJ2-3 . TRBV7-2 . CASSFYRTYLGDTQYF TGTGCCAGCAGCTTCTACAGGACGTATTTGGGAGATACGCAGTATTTT
TRBJ1-1 TRBD1 TRBV5-4 . CASSPGTGNTEAFF TGTGCCAGCAGCCCCGGGACAGGGAACACTGAAGCTTTCTTT
TRBJ1-5 . TRBV28 . CASSPGGRRNQPQHF TGTGCCAGCAGTCCGGGGGGCAGGCGCAATCAGCCCCAGCATTTT
TRBJ2-7 TRBD2 TRBV30 . CAWTRLRLAGGEEQYF TGTGCCTGGACTAGACTCCGACTAGCGGGAGGGGAAGAGCAGTACTTC
TRBJ2-2 . TRBV4-2 few CASSQAGNGELFF TGTGCCAGCAGCCAAGCGGGGAACGGGGAGCTGTTTTTT
TRBJ1-6 TRBD1 TRBV2 few CASLDREDSGNSPLHF TGTGCCAGCCTGGACAGGGAGGATTCGGGGAATTCACCCCTCCACTTT
TRBJ2-1 TRBD2 TRBV5-4 . CASSWEGARNEQFF TGTGCCAGCAGCTGGGAGGGAGCGCGTAATGAGCAGTTCTTC
TRBJ2-1 . TRBV6-2/TRBV6-3 . CASSYSKHEQFF TGTGCCAGCAGTTACTCGAAGCATGAGCAGTTCTTC
TRBJ1-5 . TRBV3-1/TRBV3-2 . CASSQANQPQHF TGTGCCAGCAGCCAGGCCAATCAGCCCCAGCATTTT
TRBJ1-2 TRBD1 TRBV29-1 . CSVSGTGVYGYTF TGCAGCGTCTCCGGGACAGGGGTTTATGGCTACACCTTC
TRBJ1-2 . TRBV28 . CASQTVNYGYTF TGTGCCAGCCAGACAGTTAACTATGGCTACACCTTC
TRBJ2-3 . TRBV9 . CASSVVGTDTQYF TGTGCCAGCAGCGTAGTCGGGACAGATACGCAGTATTTT
TRBJ1-5 . TRBV7-2 few CASSRLPGGLNQPQHF TGTGCCAGCAGCAGACTCCCGGGGGGCCTCAATCAGCCCCAGCATTTT
TRBJ2-7 TRBD1 TRBV2 . CATATDRAYEQYF TGTGCCACCGCAACTGACAGGGCCTACGAGCAGTACTTC
TRBJ2-1 TRBD1 TRBV6-6 . CASSTTGITFF TGTGCCAGCAGTACGACAGGGATCACGTTCTTC